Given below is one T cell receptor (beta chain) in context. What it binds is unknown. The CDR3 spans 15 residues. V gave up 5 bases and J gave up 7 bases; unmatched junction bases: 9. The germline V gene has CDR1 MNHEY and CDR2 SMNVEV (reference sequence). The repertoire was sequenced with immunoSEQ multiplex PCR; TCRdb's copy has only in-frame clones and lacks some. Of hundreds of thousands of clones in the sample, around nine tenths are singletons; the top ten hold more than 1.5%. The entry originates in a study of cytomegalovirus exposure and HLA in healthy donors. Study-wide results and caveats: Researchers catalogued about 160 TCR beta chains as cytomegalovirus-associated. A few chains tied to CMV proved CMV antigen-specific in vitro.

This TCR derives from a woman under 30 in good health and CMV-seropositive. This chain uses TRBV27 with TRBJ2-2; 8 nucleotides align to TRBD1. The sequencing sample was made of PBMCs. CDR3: CASSIQTGEHGELFF. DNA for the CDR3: TGTGCCAGCAGTATTCAGACAGGGGAGCACGGGGAGCTGTTTTTT.